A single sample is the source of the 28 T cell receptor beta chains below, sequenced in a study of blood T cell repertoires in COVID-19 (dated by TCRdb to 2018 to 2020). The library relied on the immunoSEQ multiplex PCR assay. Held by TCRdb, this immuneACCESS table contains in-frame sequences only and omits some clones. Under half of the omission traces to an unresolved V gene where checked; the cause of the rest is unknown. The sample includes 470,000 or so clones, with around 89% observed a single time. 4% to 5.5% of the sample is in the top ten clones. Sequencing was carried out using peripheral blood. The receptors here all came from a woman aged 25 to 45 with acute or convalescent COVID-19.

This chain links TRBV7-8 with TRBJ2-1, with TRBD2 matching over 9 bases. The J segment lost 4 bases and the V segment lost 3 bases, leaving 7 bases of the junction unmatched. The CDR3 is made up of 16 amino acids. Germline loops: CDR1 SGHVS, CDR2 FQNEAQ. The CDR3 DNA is TGTGCCAGCAGCTTCGATCTAGCGGGGTATTACAATGAGCAGTTCTTC. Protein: CASSFDLAGYYNEQFF. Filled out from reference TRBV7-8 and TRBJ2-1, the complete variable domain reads GAGVSQSPRYKVAKRGQDVALRCDPISGHVSLFWYQQALGQGPEFLTYFQNEAQLDKSGLPSDRFFAERPEGSVSTLKIQRTQQEDSAVYLCASSFDLAGYYNEQFFGPGTRLTVL.

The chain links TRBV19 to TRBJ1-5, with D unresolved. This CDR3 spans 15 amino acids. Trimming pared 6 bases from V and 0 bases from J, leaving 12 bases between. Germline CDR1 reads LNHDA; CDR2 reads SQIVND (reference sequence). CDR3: CASRLGYYSNQPQHF. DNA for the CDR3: TGTGCCAGTAGACTCGGATACTATAGCAATCAGCCCCAGCATTTT.

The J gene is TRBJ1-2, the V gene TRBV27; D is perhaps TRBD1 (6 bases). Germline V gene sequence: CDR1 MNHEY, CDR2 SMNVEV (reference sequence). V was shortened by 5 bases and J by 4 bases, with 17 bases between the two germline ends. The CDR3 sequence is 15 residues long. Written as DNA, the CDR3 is TGTGCCAGCAGTCCAACAGGGTCAGAGCTCTATGGCTACACCTTC. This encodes CASSPTGSELYGYTF.

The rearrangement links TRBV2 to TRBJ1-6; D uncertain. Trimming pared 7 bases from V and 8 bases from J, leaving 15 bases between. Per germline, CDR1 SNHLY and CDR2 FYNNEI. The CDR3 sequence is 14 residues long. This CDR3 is CASKGTGSYSPLHF. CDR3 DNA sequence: TGTGCCAGCAAAGGAACGGGATCGTATTCACCCCTCCACTTT. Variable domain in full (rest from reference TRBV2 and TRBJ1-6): EPEVTQTPSHQVTQMGQEVILRCVPISNHLYFYWYRQILGQKVEFLVSFYNNEISEKSEIFDDQFSVERPDGSNFTLKIRSTKLEDSAMYFCASKGTGSYSPLHFGNGTRLTVT.

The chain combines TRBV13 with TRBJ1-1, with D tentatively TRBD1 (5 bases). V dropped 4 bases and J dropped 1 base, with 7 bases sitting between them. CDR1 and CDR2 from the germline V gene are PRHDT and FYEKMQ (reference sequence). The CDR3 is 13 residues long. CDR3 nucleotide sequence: TGTGCCAGCAGCTCCCAGGGGAACACTGAAGCTTTCTTT. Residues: CASSSQGNTEAFF.

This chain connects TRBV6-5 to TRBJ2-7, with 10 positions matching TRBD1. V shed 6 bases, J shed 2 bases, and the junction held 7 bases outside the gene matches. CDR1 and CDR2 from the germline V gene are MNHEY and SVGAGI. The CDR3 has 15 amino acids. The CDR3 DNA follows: TGTGCCAGCAGACGGACGGGACAGGGGACCTACGAGCAGTACTTC. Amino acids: CASRRTGQGTYEQYF.

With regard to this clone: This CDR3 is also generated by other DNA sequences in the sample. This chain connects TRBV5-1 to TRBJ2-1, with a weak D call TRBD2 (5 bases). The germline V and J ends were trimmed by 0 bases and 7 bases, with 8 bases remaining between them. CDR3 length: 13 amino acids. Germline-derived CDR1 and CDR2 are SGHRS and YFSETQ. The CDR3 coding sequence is TGCGCCAGCAGCTTGGGTTCGGGAAATGAGCAGTTCTTC. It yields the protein CASSLGSGNEQFF.

The CDR3 region is CASSSPNQRGTYYEQYF. The CDR3 nucleotides read TGTGCCAGCAGCTCGCCTAACCAGCGGGGAACCTACTACGAGCAGTACTTC. The gene calls are TRBV7-2 and TRBJ2-7, with 7 bases lining up with TRBD2. The CDR3 loop spans 17 amino acids. The V segment lost 4 bases and the J segment 3 bases; nucleotides outside the gene matches: 15. CDR1 SGHTA and CDR2 FQGNSA come from the germline V gene.

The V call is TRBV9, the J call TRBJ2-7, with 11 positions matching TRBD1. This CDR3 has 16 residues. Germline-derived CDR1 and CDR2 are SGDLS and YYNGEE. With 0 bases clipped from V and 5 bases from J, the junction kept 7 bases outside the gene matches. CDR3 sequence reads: CASSVGPGQGADEQYF. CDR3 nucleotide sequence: TGTGCCAGCAGCGTAGGCCCAGGACAGGGGGCGGACGAGCAGTACTTC.

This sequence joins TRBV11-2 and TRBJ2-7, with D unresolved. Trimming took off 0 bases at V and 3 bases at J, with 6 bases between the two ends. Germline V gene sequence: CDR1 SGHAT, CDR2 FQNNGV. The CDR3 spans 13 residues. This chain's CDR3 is CASSLDPGYEQYF. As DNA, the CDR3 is TGTGCCAGCAGCTTAGACCCGGGCTACGAGCAGTACTTC.

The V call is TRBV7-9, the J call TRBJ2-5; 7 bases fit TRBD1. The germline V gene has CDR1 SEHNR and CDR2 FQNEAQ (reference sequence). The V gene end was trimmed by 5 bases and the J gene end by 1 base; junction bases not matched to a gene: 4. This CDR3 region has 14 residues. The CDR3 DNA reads TGTGCCAGCAGCAACAGGGGCACCCAAGAGACCCAGTACTTC. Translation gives CASSNRGTQETQYF. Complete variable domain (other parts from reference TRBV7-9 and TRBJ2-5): DTGVSQNPRHKITKRGQNVTFRCDPISEHNRLYWYRQTLGQGPEFLTYFQNEAQLEKSRLLSDRFSAERPKGSFSTLEIQRTEQGDSAMYLCASSNRGTQETQYFGPGTRLLVL.

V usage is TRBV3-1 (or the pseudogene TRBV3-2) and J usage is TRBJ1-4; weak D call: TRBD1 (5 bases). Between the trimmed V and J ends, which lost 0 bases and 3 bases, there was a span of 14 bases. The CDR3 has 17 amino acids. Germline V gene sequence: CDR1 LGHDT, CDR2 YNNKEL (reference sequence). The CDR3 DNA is TGTGCCAGCAGCCAAGACTCTTTGTGGGGGGCTAATGAAAAACTGTTTTTT. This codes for CASSQDSLWGANEKLFF.

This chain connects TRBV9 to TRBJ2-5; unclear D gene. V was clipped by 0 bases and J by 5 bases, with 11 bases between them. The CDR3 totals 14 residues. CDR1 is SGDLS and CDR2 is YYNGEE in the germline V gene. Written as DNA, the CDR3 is TGTGCCAGCAGCGTAGCTGGCGGTTTGGAGACCCAGTACTTC. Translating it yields CASSVAGGLETQYF. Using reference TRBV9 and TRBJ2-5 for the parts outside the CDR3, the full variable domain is DSGVTQTPKHLITATGQRVTLRCSPRSGDLSVYWYQQSLDQGLQFLIQYYNGEERAKGNILERFSAQQFPDLHSELNLSSLELGDSALYFCASSVAGGLETQYFGPGTRLLVL.

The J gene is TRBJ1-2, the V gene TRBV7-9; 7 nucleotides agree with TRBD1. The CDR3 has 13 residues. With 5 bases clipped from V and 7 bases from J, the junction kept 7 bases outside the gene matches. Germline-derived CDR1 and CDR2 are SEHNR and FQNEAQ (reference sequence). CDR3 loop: CASSKGTAVGYTF. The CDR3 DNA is TGTGCCAGCAGCAAGGGGACAGCTGTTGGCTACACCTTC.

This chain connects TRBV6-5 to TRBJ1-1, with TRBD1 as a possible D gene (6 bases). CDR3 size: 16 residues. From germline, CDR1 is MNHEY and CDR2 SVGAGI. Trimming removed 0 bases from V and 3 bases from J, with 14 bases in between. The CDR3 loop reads CASSYSIIGGYTEAFF. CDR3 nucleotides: TGTGCCAGCAGTTACTCGATCATAGGGGGATACACTGAAGCTTTCTTT.

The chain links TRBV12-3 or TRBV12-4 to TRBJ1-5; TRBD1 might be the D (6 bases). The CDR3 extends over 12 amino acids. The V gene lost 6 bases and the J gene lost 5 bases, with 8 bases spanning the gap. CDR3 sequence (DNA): TGTGCCAGCAGCCCAGGGGATCAGCCCCAGCATTTT. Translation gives CASSPGDQPQHF.

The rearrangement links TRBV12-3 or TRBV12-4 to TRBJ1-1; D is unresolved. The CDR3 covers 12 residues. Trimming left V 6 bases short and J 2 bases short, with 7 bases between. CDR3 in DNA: TGTGCCAGCAGCCCTAAAAACACTGAAGCTTTCTTT. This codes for CASSPKNTEAFF.

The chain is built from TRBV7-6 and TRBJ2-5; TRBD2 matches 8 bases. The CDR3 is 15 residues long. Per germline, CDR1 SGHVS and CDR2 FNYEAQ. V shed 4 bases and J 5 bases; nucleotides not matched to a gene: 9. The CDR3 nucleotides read TGTGCCAGCAGCTCGAAGCGGGGGCCGCGGGAGACCCAGTACTTC. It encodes CASSSKRGPRETQYF.

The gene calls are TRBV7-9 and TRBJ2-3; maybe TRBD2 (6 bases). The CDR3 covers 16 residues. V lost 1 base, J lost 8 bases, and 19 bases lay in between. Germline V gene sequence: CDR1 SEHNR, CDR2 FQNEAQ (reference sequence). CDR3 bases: TGTGCCAGCAGCTTAGGACCCGGAGGGAAAGTTGGTACGCAGTATTTT. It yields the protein CASSLGPGGKVGTQYF.

The CDR3, as DNA: TGTGCCAGCAGGCCCGAGGGGGCTGGTTCACCCCTCCACTTT. It translates to CASRPEGAGSPLHF. The chain employs TRBV6-5 and TRBJ1-6; 7 bases fit TRBD1. V shed 6 bases and J 9 bases; nucleotides not matched to a gene: 8. CDR1 and CDR2 from the germline V gene are MNHEY and SVGAGI. This CDR3 spans 14 amino acids.

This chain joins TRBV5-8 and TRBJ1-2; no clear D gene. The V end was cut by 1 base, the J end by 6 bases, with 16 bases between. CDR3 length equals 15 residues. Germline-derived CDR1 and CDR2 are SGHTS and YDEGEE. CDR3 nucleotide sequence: TGTGCCAGCAGCTTGATGAAGCGGGGAATTGATGGCTACACCTTC. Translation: CASSLMKRGIDGYTF.

CDR3 loop: CASSLAGLNNEQFF. CDR3 nucleotides: TGTGCCAGCAGCTTAGCGGGGCTGAACAATGAGCAGTTCTTC. The gene calls are TRBV7-3 and TRBJ2-1; D is perhaps TRBD2 (6 bases). CDR1 and CDR2 from the germline V gene are SGHTA and FQGTGA. Trimming stripped 2 bases from V and 5 bases from J, with 10 bases between. The CDR3 extends over 14 amino acids.

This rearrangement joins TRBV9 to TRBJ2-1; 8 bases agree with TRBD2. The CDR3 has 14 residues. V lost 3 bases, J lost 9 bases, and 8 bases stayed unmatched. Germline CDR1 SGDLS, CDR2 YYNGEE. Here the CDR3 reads CASSAGISGAEQFF. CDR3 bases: TGTGCCAGCAGCGCGGGGATTAGCGGGGCTGAGCAGTTCTTC.

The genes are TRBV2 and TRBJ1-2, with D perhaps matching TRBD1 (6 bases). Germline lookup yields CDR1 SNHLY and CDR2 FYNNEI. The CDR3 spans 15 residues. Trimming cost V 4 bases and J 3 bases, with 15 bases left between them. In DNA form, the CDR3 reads TGTGCCAGCAGTGGACAGGAAGCTCGAGACTATGGCTACACCTTC. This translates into CASSGQEARDYGYTF.

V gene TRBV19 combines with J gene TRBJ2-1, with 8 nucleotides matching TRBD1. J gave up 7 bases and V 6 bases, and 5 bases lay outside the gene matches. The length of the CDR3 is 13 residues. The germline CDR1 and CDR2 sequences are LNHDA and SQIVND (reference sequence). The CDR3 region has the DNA TGTGCCAGTAGCGACAGGGGATCAAATGAGCAGTTCTTC. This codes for CASSDRGSNEQFF.

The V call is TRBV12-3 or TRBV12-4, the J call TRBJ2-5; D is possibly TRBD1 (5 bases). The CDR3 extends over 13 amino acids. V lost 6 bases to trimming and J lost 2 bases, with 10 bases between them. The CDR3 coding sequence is TGTGCCAGCAGCAGGGCACCGCAAGAGACCCAGTACTTC. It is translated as CASSRAPQETQYF.

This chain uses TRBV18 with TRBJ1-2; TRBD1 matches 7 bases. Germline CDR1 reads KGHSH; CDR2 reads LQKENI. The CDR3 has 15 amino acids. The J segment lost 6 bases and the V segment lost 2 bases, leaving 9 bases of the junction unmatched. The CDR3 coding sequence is TGTGCCAGCTCACCAGCCAATACAGGGGTCGATGGCTACACCTTC. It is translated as CASSPANTGVDGYTF.

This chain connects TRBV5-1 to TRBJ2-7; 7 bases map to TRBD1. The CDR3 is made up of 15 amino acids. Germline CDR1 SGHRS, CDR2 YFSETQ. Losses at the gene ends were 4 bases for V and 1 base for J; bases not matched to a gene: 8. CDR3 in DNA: TGCGCCAGCAGCACCGGGGACAGCCAATCCTACGAGCAGTACTTC. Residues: CASSTGDSQSYEQYF.